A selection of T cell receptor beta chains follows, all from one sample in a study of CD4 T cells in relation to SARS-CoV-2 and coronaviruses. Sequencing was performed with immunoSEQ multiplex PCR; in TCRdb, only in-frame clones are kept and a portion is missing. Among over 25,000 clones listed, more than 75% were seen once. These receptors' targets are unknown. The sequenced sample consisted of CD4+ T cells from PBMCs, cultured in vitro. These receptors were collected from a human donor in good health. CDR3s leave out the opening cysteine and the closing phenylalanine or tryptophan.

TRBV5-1,ASSLPDRSGGGYT
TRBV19,ASTSSGRRTNTEAF
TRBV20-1,SAMDNEQF
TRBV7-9,ASSFSEGSYNSPLH
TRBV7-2,ASSGPPYEQQY
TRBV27,ASSRQGPYEQY
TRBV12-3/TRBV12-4,ASRYWNSPLH
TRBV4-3,ASSLRDSYNEQF
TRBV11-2,ASSGGPDTQY
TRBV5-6,ASSGGGAYYGYT
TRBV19,ASLGTGELF
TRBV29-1,SAPRAPNEQF
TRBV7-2,ASSPTGGNQPQH
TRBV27,ASSLFGRGTPGELF
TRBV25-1,ASRDRVYEQY
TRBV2,ASNILGQGGYEQF
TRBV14,ASSQEAPKDYNEQF
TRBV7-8,ASSPRQQSSGNTIY
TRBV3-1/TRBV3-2,ASSQDKGAQH
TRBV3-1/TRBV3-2,ASSPEVVETQY